This T cell receptor beta chain was documented in a study of early stage breast cancer tumors. Background on the study: Most invasive tumors, about 70% of the 16, were ER+/PR+/HER2-. Findings and limits, study-wide: Compared with adjacent normal breast, tumors showed around 2.5-fold denser, more clonal T cells. Most shared enriched TCRB sequences were commonly generated ones.

This clone is a singleton in its sample. Its antigen is not identified. From germline, CDR1 is LGHNA and CDR2 YSLEER. This CDR3 is 15 amino acids long. V shed 0 bases and J 4 bases; nucleotides not matched to a gene: 3. Blood replicates held 0.5 ug DNA, tumor or normal breast approximately 1.5 ug, two each. Profiled with immunoSEQ multiplex PCR; TCRdb holds only in-frame clones, not every one. The data show some 58,000 clones, 60% to 85% seen once. The source of this sequence is a person aged 30 to 39 with breast cancer. Sequenced: blood. V and J are TRBV4-3 and TRBJ2-7; 10 bases fit TRBD1. The CDR3 protein is CASSQEMGQGYEQYF. The CDR3 region has the DNA TGCGCCAGCAGCCAAGAAATGGGACAGGGGTACGAGCAGTACTTC.